Shown below are 27 T cell receptor beta chains from a single sample sequenced in a study of control samples from healthy donors and cancer patients. The assay was immunoSEQ multiplex PCR, and TCRdb's table has in-frame clones only and misses some. The sample contains about 61,000 clones, 90% of which appear only once. Sequencing was done on a sample of PBMCs. The source is a man aged 60 to 75 with colorectal cancer.

The V gene is TRBV9, the J gene TRBJ1-2; TRBD1 agrees at 9 bases. The junction had 15 bases not matched to a gene; V was cut back by 0 bases and J by 9 bases. This CDR3 has 17 residues. CDR1 and CDR2 (germline): SGDLS, YYNGEE. CDR3 in DNA: TGTGCCAGCAGCGTAGGGGGACAGGGAGGAACCTTATTGAGCTACACCTTC. This codes for CASSVGGQGGTLLSYTF.

This clone was counted a single time. The gene calls are TRBV18 and TRBJ2-2, with TRBD2 as a possible D gene (6 bases). V was trimmed by 3 bases and J by 1 base, leaving 9 bases between them. The CDR3 extends over 15 amino acids. Germline-derived CDR1 and CDR2 are KGHSH and LQKENI. The CDR3 loop reads CASSPLRGNTGELFF. DNA for the CDR3: TGTGCCAGCTCACCCCTGCGGGGGAACACCGGGGAGCTGTTTTTT.

The chain has TRBV7-8 and TRBJ2-7, with 8 bases aligning to TRBD2. Germline V gene data show CDR1 as SGHVS and CDR2 as FQNEAQ. Trimming took 8 bases from V and 3 from J; bases not matched to a gene: 9. The CDR3 loop spans 14 amino acids. The CDR3 loop reads CASSQASGGYEQYF. The CDR3 DNA is TGTGCCAGCTCACAGGCCAGCGGGGGCTACGAGCAGTACTTC.

The chain links TRBV5-6 to TRBJ1-2; the D gene is possibly TRBD1 (5 bases). Trimming removed 0 bases at V and 0 bases at J, with 9 bases between. The CDR3 is 15 amino acids. The V gene's germline CDR1 is SGHDT and CDR2 YYEEEE. The CDR3 nucleotides are TGTGCCAGCAGCTTGGGCCGACAGACTAACTATGGCTACACCTTC. Translated, it gives CASSLGRQTNYGYTF. The full variable domain, completed using reference TRBV5-6 and TRBJ1-2, is DAGVTQSPTHLIKTRGQQVTLRCSPKSGHDTVSWYQQALGQGPQFIFQYYEEEERQRGNFPDRFSGHQFPNYSSELNVNALLLGDSALYLCASSLGRQTNYGYTFGSGTRLTVV.

The rearrangement joins TRBV7-9 to TRBJ2-7, with 7 nucleotides matching TRBD1. The CDR3 runs 15 residues. Germline V gives CDR1 SEHNR, CDR2 FQNEAQ (reference sequence). The J segment lost 4 bases and the V segment lost 5 bases, leaving 11 bases of the junction unmatched. Here the CDR3 reads CASSPSPGRGYEQYF. Here the CDR3 DNA reads TGTGCCAGCAGCCCTTCACCGGGCAGGGGGTACGAGCAGTACTTC.

This clone was seen once. The rearrangement joins TRBV7-3 to TRBJ2-5; tentatively, D is TRBD2 (5 bases). This CDR3 is 13 amino acids long. The V gene's germline CDR1 is SGHTA and CDR2 FQGTGA. V lost 4 bases, J lost 5 bases, and 11 bases lay in between. The CDR3, as DNA: TGTGCCAGCAGCTCGGGGTCCGAGGAGACCCAGTACTTC. This gives the protein CASSSGSEETQYF.

V usage is TRBV5-5 and J usage is TRBJ1-3; 7 nucleotides align to TRBD1. Germline loops: CDR1 SGHKS, CDR2 YYEKEE (reference sequence). The V and J ends lost 4 bases and 5 bases, in that order; junction bases with no gene match: 9. The CDR3 runs to 15 residues. CDR3: CASSPVAGQRNTIYF. The CDR3 DNA is TGTGCCAGCAGCCCGGTAGCGGGACAGAGAAACACCATATATTTT.

The chain combines TRBV11-2 with TRBJ2-7; D remains unclear. CDR1 SGHAT and CDR2 FQNNGV come from the germline V gene. This CDR3 has 13 amino acids. Trimming stripped 1 base from V and 7 bases from J, with 11 bases between. Here the CDR3 reads CASSLVGVWEQYF. The CDR3 coding sequence is TGTGCCAGCAGCTTAGTTGGCGTTTGGGAGCAGTACTTC.

The chain carries TRBV6-5 and TRBJ2-1, with D possibly being TRBD2 (7 bases). V was clipped by 6 bases and J by 8 bases, with 17 bases between them. This CDR3 region has 14 residues. Per germline, CDR1 MNHEY and CDR2 SVGAGI. The CDR3 DNA follows: TGTGCCAGCAGCCTTCATGGGGGGGCCTATGAGCAGTTCTTC. It codes for CASSLHGGAYEQFF.

V usage is TRBV2 and J usage is TRBJ1-1, with 10 bases matching TRBD1. J gave up 0 bases and V 7 bases, and 2 bases lay outside the gene matches. The germline CDR1 and CDR2 sequences are SNHLY and FYNNEI. The CDR3 has 14 amino acids. CDR3: CASTGQGVNTEAFF. CDR3 sequence (DNA): TGTGCCAGCACCGGACAGGGGGTGAACACTGAAGCTTTCTTT.

This sequence joins TRBV29-1 and TRBJ1-2, with a tentative D call TRBD1 (6 bases). The CDR3 extends over 14 amino acids. V was trimmed by 7 bases and J by 1 base, leaving 16 bases between them. Germline V gene lookup returns CDR1 SQVTM and CDR2 ANQGSEA. CDR3 sequence reads: CSGNTGHSNYGYTF. Written as DNA, the CDR3 is TGCAGCGGGAACACGGGACATAGTAACTATGGCTACACCTTC. Full variable domain (missing parts from reference TRBV29-1 and TRBJ1-2): SAVISQKPSRDICQRGTSLTIQCQVDSQVTMMFWYRQQPGQSLTLIATANQGSEATYESGFVIDKFPISRPNLTFSTLTVSNMSPEDSSIYLCSGNTGHSNYGYTFGSGTRLTVV.

The rearrangement uses TRBV6-1 and TRBJ2-7; perhaps TRBD2 as D (5 bases). V was cut by 2 bases and J by 3 bases, with 11 bases left in between. CDR1 and CDR2 from the germline V gene are MNHNS and SASEGT. The CDR3 length is 14 residues. The CDR3 DNA reads as TGTGCCAGCAGTGAAATGGGAGACTACTACGAGCAGTACTTC. This sequence encodes CASSEMGDYYEQYF.

This chain connects TRBV5-1 to TRBJ2-3, with TRBD2 identical over 8 bases. The CDR3 covers 15 residues. Germline V CDR1 and CDR2: SGHRS, YFSETQ. With V trimmed by 7 bases and J by 0 bases, 7 bases remained unmatched. This CDR3 reads CASSNSGISTDTQYF. In DNA, the CDR3 is TGCGCCAGCTCAAATAGCGGGATCAGCACAGATACGCAGTATTTT.

The chain has TRBV6-2 or TRBV6-3 and TRBJ2-1, with 15 bases fitting TRBD2. Germline V gene sequence: CDR1 MNHEY, CDR2 SVGEGT. The CDR3 sequence is 18 residues long. V was pared by 4 bases and J by 8 bases, with 12 bases of the junction left unmatched. The CDR3 spells CASSSPFGLAGGGYEQFF. CDR3 DNA sequence: TGTGCCAGCAGTTCCCCATTCGGACTAGCGGGGGGGGGCTATGAGCAGTTCTTC.

This sequence joins TRBV27 and TRBJ1-5, with TRBD1 matching 9 bases. Losses at the gene ends were 2 bases for V and 3 bases for J; bases not matched to a gene: 2. The CDR3 is 15 amino acids. Germline V gene data show CDR1 as MNHEY and CDR2 as SMNVEV (reference sequence). The CDR3 spells CASSLGTGINQPQHF. CDR3 coding DNA: TGTGCCAGCAGTTTAGGGACAGGGATCAATCAGCCCCAGCATTTT.

The chain has TRBV2 and TRBJ1-5; the match to TRBD1 covers 8 bases. Germline CDR1 reads SNHLY; CDR2 reads FYNNEI. The CDR3 has 13 amino acids. Unmatched junction bases numbered 3, after V lost 6 bases and J lost 5 bases. The CDR3 DNA sequence: TGTGCCAGCAGGGGACAGGTGTATCAGCCCCAGCATTTT. The encoded protein is CASRGQVYQPQHF.

This chain links TRBV19 with TRBJ2-3; TRBD2 is a possible D gene (6 bases). V gave up 7 bases and J gave up 8 bases, with 19 bases separating them. The germline V gene has CDR1 LNHDA and CDR2 SQIVND (reference sequence). This CDR3 has 14 residues. CDR3 in DNA: TGTGCCAGTACAATTTCCGGGGACTTGGCTACGCAGTATTTT. It specifies CASTISGDLATQYF.

The chain carries TRBV15 and TRBJ1-1, with TRBD1 matching over 12 bases. Germline-derived CDR1 and CDR2 are LNHNV and YYDKDF (reference sequence). The CDR3 consists of 16 residues. Trimming at V came to 3 bases and at J to 11 bases, leaving 13 bases not matched to a gene. In nucleotides, the CDR3 is TGTGCCACCAGCAGGTATACCCGGGACAGGGGGCCCGAGGCTTTCTTT. Translation gives CATSRYTRDRGPEAFF.

The J gene is TRBJ1-5, the V gene TRBV7-6, with D uncertain. The V gene's germline CDR1 is SGHVS and CDR2 FNYEAQ. This CDR3 is 15 amino acids long. With 3 bases removed from V and 1 base from J, the gap between germline ends came to 10 bases. DNA for the CDR3: TGTGCCAGCAGCTTTCCCGGAGTAAGCAATCAGCCCCAGCATTTT. Translated, it gives CASSFPGVSNQPQHF.

This chain uses TRBV19 with TRBJ1-2, with no clear D. Germline CDR1 and CDR2: LNHDA and SQIVND (reference sequence). V was clipped by 3 bases and J by 2 bases, with 13 bases between them. The CDR3 loop spans 15 amino acids. The CDR3: CASSMTTVVNYGYTF. In DNA, the CDR3 is TGTGCCAGTAGTATGACGACTGTGGTAAACTATGGCTACACCTTC.

The chain employs TRBV19 and TRBJ2-2; 7 bases match TRBD1. V was clipped by 9 bases and J by 0 bases; unmatched bases: 1. The germline gives CDR1 LNHDA, CDR2 SQIVND (reference sequence). The CDR3 length is 13 residues. The CDR3 sequence is CASTGANTGELFF. CDR3 nucleotides: TGTGCCAGCACAGGGGCGAACACCGGGGAGCTGTTTTTT.

The chain joins TRBV7-9 to TRBJ2-3; perhaps D is TRBD1 or TRBD2 (5 bases each). Germline V gene data show CDR1 as SEHNR and CDR2 as FQNEAQ (reference sequence). The length of the CDR3 is 15 residues. Trimming pared 2 bases from V and 5 bases from J, leaving 14 bases between. Here the CDR3 reads CASSLFGGPLDTQYF. The CDR3 DNA sequence: TGTGCCAGCAGCTTATTTGGGGGACCGTTAGATACGCAGTATTTT.

The DNA of the CDR3 is TGTGCCACACGCAGGGGAGGCTACGAGCAGTACTTC. It codes for CATRRGGYEQYF. V gene TRBV2 combines with J gene TRBJ2-7; D may correspond to TRBD1 or TRBD2 (6 bases each). V was clipped by 10 bases and J by 3 bases, with 13 bases between them. CDR1 is SNHLY, CDR2 FYNNEI, per germline. The CDR3 sequence is 12 residues long.

This chain uses TRBV7-9 with TRBJ1-4; perhaps TRBD1 as D (5 bases). Deletions cut 4 bases from V and 3 bases from J, with 9 bases between. CDR3 length: 14 amino acids. Germline CDR1 SEHNR, CDR2 FQNEAQ (reference sequence). The DNA for the CDR3 is TGTGCCAGCAGCTCGACAGTTTCTAATGAAAAACTGTTTTTT. Protein product: CASSSTVSNEKLFF.

The J gene is TRBJ1-4, the V gene TRBV3-1 (or the pseudogene TRBV3-2); D gene ambiguous. This CDR3 has 13 amino acids. The V end lost 3 bases, the J end lost 7 bases, and 9 bases lay between the germline ends. In germline, CDR1 is LGHDT, CDR2 YNNKEL (reference sequence). CDR3: CASSHRGAEKLFF. For the CDR3, the DNA is TGTGCCAGCAGCCATCGGGGAGCTGAAAAACTGTTTTTT.

J is TRBJ1-4 and V is TRBV7-9; the D gene is possibly TRBD1 (6 bases). CDR3 length: 15 residues. Germline CDR1 and CDR2: SEHNR and FQNEAQ (reference sequence). V gave up 3 bases and J gave up 7 bases, with 15 bases separating them. CDR3 nucleotides: TGTGCCAGCAGCTTGCCCCAGGGGCGCGGTGAAAAACTGTTTTTT. It specifies CASSLPQGRGEKLFF.

This clone has only one observation. V and J are TRBV7-8 and TRBJ2-7; the match to TRBD2 covers 8 bases. V lost 3 bases, J lost 6 bases, and 13 bases stayed unmatched. Germline V gene lookup returns CDR1 SGHVS and CDR2 FQNEAQ. The CDR3 consists of 16 residues. The CDR3 loop reads CASSLRGAFVSPEQYF. CDR3 coding DNA: TGTGCCAGCAGCTTGCGGGGGGCGTTCGTGTCCCCCGAGCAGTACTTC.